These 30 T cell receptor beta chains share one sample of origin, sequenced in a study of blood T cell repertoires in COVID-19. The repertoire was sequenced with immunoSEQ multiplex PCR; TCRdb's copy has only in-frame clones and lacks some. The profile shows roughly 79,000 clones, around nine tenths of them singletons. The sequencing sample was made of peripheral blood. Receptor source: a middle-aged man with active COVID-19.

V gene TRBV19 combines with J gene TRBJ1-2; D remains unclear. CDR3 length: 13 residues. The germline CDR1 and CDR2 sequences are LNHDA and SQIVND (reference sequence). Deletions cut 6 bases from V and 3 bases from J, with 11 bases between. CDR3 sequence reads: CASSQDGDYGYTF. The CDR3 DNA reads TGTGCCAGTAGCCAGGACGGGGACTATGGCTACACCTTC.

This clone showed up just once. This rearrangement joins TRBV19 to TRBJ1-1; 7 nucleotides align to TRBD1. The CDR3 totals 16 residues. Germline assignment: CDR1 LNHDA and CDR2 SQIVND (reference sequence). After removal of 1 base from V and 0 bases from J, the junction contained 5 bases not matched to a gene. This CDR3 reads CASSIGGTAMNTEAFF. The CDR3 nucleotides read TGTGCCAGTAGTATAGGGGGGACAGCGATGAACACTGAAGCTTTCTTT.

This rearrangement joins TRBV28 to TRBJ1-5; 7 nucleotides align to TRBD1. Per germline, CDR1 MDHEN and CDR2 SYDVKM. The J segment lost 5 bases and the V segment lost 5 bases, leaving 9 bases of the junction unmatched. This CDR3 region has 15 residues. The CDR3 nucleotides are TGTGCCAGCAGTACGACAGGGATGGGGGATCAGCCCCAGCATTTT. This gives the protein CASSTTGMGDQPQHF.

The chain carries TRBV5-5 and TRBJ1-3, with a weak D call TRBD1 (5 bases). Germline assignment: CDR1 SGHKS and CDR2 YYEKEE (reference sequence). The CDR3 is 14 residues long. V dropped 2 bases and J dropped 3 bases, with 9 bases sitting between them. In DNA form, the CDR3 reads TGTGCCAGCAGCTTTAGGGGAGGTGGAAACACCATATATTTT. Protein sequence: CASSFRGGGNTIYF.

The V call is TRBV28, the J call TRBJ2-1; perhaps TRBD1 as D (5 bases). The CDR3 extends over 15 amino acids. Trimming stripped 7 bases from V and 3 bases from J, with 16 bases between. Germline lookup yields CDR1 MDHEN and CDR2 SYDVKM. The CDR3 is CASTYFRVDYNEQFF. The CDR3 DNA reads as TGTGCCAGCACCTACTTCAGGGTGGACTACAATGAGCAGTTCTTC.

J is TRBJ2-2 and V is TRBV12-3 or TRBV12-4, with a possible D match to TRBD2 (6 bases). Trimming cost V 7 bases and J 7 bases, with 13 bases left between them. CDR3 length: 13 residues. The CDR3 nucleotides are TGTGCCAGCATTCCGGGGGTGGGCGGGGAGCTGTTTTTT. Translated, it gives CASIPGVGGELFF.

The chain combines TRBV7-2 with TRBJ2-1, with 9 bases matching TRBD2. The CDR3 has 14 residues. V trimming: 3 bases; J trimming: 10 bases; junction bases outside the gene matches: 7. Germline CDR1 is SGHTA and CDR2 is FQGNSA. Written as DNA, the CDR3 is TGTGCCAGCAGCTTCGCGGGGGGGCTAAGGGAGCAGTTCTTC. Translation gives CASSFAGGLREQFF.

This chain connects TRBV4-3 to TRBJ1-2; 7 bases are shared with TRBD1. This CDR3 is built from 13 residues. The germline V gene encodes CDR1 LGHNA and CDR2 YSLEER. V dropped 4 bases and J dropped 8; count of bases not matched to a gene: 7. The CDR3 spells CASSPQTGRGYTF. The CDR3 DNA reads TGCGCCAGCAGCCCCCAGACAGGGAGAGGCTACACCTTC.

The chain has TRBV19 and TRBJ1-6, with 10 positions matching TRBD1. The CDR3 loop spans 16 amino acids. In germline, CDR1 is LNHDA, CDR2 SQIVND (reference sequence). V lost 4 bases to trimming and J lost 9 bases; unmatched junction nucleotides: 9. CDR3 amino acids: CASSTSEWDRGSPLHF. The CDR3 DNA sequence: TGTGCCAGTAGTACCTCCGAGTGGGACAGGGGTTCACCCCTCCACTTT.

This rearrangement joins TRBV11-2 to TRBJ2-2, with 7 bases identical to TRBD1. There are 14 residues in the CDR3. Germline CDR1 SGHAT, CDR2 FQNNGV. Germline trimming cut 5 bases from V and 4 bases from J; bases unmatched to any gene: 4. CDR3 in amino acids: CASSPDRATGELFF. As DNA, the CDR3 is TGTGCCAGCAGCCCCGACAGGGCCACCGGGGAGCTGTTTTTT. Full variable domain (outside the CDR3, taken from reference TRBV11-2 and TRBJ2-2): EAGVAQSPRYKIIEKRQSVAFWCNPISGHATLYWYQQILGQGPKLLIQFQNNGVVDDSQLPKDRFSAERLKGVDSTLKIQPAKLEDSAVYLCASSPDRATGELFFGEGSRLTVL.

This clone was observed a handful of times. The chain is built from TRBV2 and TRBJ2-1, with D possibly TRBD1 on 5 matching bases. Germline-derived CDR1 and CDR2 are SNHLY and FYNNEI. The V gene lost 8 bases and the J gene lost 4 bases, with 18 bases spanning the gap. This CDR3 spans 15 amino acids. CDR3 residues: CASGRGRARYNEQFF. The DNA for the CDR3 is TGTGCCAGCGGCCGAGGCAGGGCCAGATACAATGAGCAGTTCTTC.

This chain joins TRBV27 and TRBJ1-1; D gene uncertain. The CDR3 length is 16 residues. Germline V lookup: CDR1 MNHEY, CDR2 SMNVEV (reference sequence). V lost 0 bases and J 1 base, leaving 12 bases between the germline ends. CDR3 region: CASSLSVEGWNTEAFF. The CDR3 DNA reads TGTGCCAGCAGTTTATCCGTTGAGGGTTGGAACACTGAAGCTTTCTTT.

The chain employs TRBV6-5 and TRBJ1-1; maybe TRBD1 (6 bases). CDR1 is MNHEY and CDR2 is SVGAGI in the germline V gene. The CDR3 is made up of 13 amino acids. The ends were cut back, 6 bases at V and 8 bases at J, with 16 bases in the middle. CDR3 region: CASSRGHPPEAFF. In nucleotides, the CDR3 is TGTGCCAGCAGCCGGGGACACCCCCCCGAAGCTTTCTTT.

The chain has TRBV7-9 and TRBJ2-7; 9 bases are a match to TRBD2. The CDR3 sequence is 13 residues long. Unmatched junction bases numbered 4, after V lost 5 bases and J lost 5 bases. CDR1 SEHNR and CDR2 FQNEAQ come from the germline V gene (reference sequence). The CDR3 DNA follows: TGTGCCAGCAGCCCCGGGACTAGCCACGAGCAGTACTTC. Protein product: CASSPGTSHEQYF. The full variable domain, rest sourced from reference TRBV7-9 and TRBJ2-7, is DTGVSQNPRHKITKRGQNVTFRCDPISEHNRLYWYRQTLGQGPEFLTYFQNEAQLEKSRLLSDRFSAERPKGSFSTLEIQRTEQGDSAMYLCASSPGTSHEQYFGPGTRLTVT.

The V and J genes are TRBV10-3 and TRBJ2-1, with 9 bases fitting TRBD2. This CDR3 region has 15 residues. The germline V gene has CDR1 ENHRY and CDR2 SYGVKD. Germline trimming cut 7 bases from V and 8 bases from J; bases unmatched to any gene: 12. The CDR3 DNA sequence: TGTGCCATCACCTCCTCCGGGACTAGCTTTCATGAGCAGTTCTTC. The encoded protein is CAITSSGTSFHEQFF.

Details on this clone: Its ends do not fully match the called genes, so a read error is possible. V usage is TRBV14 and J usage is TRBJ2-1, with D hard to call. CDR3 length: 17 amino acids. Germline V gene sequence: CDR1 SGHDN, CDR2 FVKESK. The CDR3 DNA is TGTGCCAGCACCCAAGCCCCTCAGGCGACATCCTACAATGAGCAGTTCTTC. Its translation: CASTQAPQATSYNEQFF.

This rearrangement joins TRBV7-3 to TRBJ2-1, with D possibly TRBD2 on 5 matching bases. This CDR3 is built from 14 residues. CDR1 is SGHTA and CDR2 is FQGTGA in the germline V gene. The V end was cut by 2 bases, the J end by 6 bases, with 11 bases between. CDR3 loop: CASSLGPSSNEQFF. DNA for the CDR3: TGTGCCAGCAGCTTAGGTCCTAGCAGCAATGAGCAGTTCTTC.

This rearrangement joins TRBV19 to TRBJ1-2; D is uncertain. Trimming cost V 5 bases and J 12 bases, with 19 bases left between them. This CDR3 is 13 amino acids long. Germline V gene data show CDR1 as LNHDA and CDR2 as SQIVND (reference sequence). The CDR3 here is CASSETNRLTNTF. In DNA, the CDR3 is TGTGCCAGTAGTGAAACAAACCGACTGACCAACACCTTC.

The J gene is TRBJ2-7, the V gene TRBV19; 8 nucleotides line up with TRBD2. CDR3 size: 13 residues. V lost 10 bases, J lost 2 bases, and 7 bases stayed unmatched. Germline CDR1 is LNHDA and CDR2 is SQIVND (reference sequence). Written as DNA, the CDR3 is TGTGCCACCCAGCGGGAGCAACCCTACGAGCAGTACTTC. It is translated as CATQREQPYEQYF.

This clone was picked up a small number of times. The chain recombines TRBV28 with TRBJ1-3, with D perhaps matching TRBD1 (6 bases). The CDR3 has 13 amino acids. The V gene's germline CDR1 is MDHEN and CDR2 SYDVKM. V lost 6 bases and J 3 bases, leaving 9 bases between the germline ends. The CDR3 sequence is CASSGQLGNTIYF. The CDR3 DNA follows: TGTGCCAGCAGCGGACAGCTTGGAAACACCATATATTTT.

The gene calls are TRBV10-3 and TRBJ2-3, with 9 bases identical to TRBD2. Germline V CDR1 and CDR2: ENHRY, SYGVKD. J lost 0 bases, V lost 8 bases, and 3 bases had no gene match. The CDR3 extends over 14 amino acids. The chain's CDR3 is CAIRAGGSTDTQYF. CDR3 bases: TGTGCCATCCGCGCGGGAGGGAGCACAGATACGCAGTATTTT.

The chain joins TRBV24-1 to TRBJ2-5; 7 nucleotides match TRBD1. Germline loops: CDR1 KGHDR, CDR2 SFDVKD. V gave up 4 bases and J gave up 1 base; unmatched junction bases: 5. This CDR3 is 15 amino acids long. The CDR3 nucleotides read TGTGCCACCAGTGACTACGGACAGGTCCAAGAGACCCAGTACTTC. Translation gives CATSDYGQVQETQYF.

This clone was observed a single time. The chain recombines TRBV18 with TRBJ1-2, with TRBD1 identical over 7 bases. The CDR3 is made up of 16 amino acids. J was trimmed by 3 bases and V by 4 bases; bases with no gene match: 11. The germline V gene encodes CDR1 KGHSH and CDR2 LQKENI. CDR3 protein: CASSLDRAGGDYGYTF. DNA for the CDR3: TGTGCCAGCTCACTTGACAGGGCAGGAGGAGACTATGGCTACACCTTC. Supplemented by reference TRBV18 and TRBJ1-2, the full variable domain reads NAGVMQNPRHLVRRRGQEARLRCSPMKGHSHVYWYRQLPEEGLKFMVYLQKENIIDESGMPKERFSAEFPKEGPSILRIQQVVRGDSAAYFCASSLDRAGGDYGYTFGSGTRLTVV.

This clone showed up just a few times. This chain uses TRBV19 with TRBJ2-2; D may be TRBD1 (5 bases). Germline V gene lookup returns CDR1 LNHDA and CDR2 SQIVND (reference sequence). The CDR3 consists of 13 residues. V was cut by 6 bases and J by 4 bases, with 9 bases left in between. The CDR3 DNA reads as TGTGCCAGTAGGTTACAGGTCACCGGGGAGCTGTTTTTT. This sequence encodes CASRLQVTGELFF.

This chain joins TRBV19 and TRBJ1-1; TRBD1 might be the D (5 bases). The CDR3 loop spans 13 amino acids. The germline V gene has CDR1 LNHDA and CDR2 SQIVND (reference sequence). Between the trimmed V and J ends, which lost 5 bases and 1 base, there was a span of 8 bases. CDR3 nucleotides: TGTGCCAGTAGTTTCCAGGGGAACACTGAAGCTTTCTTT. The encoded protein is CASSFQGNTEAFF.

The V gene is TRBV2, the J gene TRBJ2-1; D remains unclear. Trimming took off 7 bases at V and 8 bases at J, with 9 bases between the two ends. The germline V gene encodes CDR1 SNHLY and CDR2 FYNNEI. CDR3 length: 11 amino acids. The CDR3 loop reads CASTRMDEQFF. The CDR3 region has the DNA TGTGCCAGCACCAGAATGGATGAGCAGTTCTTC.

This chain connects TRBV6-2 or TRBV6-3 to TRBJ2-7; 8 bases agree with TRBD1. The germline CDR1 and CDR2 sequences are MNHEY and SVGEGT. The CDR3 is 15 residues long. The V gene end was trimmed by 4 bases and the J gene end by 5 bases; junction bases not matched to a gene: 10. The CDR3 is CASSSAQGALNEQYF. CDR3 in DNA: TGTGCCAGCAGTTCGGCTCAGGGGGCGCTTAACGAGCAGTACTTC.

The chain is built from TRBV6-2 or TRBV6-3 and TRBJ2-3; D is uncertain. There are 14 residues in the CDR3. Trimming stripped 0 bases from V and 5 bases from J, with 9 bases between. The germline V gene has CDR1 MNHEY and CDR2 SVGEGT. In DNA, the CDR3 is TGTGCCAGCAGTTACTCGATAGGAGTAGATACGCAGTATTTT. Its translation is CASSYSIGVDTQYF.

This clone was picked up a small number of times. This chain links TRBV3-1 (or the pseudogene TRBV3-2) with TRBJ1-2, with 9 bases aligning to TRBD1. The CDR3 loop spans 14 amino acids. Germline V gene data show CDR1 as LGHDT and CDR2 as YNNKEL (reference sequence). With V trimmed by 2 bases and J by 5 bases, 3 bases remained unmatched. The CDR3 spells CASSQHGTGYGYTF. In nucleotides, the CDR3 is TGTGCCAGCAGCCAACACGGGACAGGGTATGGCTACACCTTC.

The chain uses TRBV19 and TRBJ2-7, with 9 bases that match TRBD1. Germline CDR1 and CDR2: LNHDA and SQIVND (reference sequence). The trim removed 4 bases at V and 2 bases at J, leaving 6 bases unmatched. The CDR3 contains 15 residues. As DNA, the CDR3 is TGTGCCAGTAGTACGACAGGGGGTAGGACCTACGAGCAGTACTTC. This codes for CASSTTGGRTYEQYF.